A single sample is the source of the 2 T cell receptor beta chains below, sequenced in a study of post-analysis software for immune sequencing data. Included in the TCR beta cDNA libraries were unique molecular identifiers. One entry per CDR3 protein results from TCRdb running MiXCR on the PCR reads. The sample records around 160,000 distinct CDR3 sequences, 35% to 40% being singletons. The starting material was blood, obtained after autologous hematopoietic stem cell transplantation. These TCRs come from a girl aged 10-17 years with multiple sclerosis.

This clonotype was seen more than once but under ten times. The chain employs TRBV19 and TRBJ2-4, with unresolved D. The DNA end favors TRBJ2-7, so the J call may be wrong. Germline CDR1 reads LNHDA; CDR2 reads SQIVND (reference sequence). This CDR3 spans 15 amino acids. The CDR3 reads CASSIDRLGGSEQYF. CDR3 DNA: TGTGCCAGTAGTATAGATCGTCTAGGTGGTTCCGAGCAGTACTTC.

V is TRBV12-3 or TRBV12-4 and J is TRBJ1-1, with D hard to call. With 2 bases removed from V and 4 bases from J, the gap between germline ends came to 8 bases. The CDR3 is 13 residues long. The CDR3 spells CASSLPGGTEAFF. The CDR3 DNA follows: TGTGCCAGCAGTTTACCGGGAGGCACTGAAGCTTTCTTT.